These 25 T cell receptor beta chains were all obtained from the same sample, sequenced in a study of shared clonotypes between healthy human individuals. Produced via immunoSEQ multiplex PCR; TCRdb's table is partial and in-frame only. The top ten hold 0.36% of the sample, which has approximately 1.5 million clones, approximately 98.5% seen once. Specimen: naive CD4+ T cells sorted from blood. The subset: CD45RA+ positively selected. These receptors all stem from a man aged 25-45 years in good health.

This chain links TRBV28 with TRBJ2-3; D may be TRBD2 (5 bases). V lost 6 bases, J lost 6 bases, and 22 bases lay in between. The V gene's germline CDR1 is MDHEN and CDR2 SYDVKM. CDR3 length equals 16 residues. This CDR3 reads CASRASRGLRSDTQYF. The CDR3 coding sequence is TGTGCCAGCAGGGCATCTCGGGGTCTCCGTTCGGATACGCAGTATTTT.

The CDR3 coding sequence is TGTGCCAGCGCTCCGACAGGGGGTGGCGAGCAGTACTTC. The encoded protein is CASAPTGGGEQYF. The V gene is TRBV2, the J gene TRBJ2-7, with 9 bases fitting TRBD1. The germline gives CDR1 SNHLY, CDR2 FYNNEI. This CDR3 has 13 residues. J was trimmed by 6 bases and V by 8 bases; bases with no gene match: 8.

This clone appeared once. The J gene is TRBJ2-1, the V gene TRBV6-4; no clear D. The ends were cut back, 0 bases at V and 3 bases at J, with 6 bases in the middle. CDR1 MRHNA and CDR2 SNTAGT come from the germline V gene. The CDR3 runs to 14 residues. CDR3 sequence (DNA): TGTGCCAGCAGTGACTCGTTACACTACAATGAGCAGTTCTTC. Its translation is CASSDSLHYNEQFF.

Comment on this clone: Other DNA sequences from this sample encode an identical CDR3 as well. V gene TRBV5-1 combines with J gene TRBJ1-1; D remains unclear. The CDR3 consists of 13 residues. Germline values: CDR1 SGHRS, CDR2 YFSETQ. Trimming took off 0 bases at V and 2 bases at J, with 5 bases between the two ends. The CDR3 loop reads CASSLDINTEAFF. The CDR3 DNA reads TGCGCCAGCAGCTTGGACATAAACACTGAAGCTTTCTTT.

The CDR3 loop reads CASRPLANLNYEQYF. The CDR3 bases are TGTGCCAGCAGACCTCTAGCGAATCTTAACTACGAGCAGTACTTC. This rearrangement joins TRBV11-2 to TRBJ2-7; TRBD2 is a possible D gene (6 bases). Germline V gene data show CDR1 as SGHAT and CDR2 as FQNNGV. The CDR3 is 15 amino acids. Trimming took 6 bases from V and 3 from J, leaving 18 bases between them.

The gene calls are TRBV28 and TRBJ1-1; maybe TRBD1 (6 bases). Germline CDR1 MDHEN, CDR2 SYDVKM. V dropped 3 bases and J dropped 2 bases, with 13 bases sitting between them. The CDR3 contains 15 residues. The CDR3 reads CASSLSRGTNTEAFF. In DNA, the CDR3 is TGTGCCAGCAGTTTGTCGAGGGGGACTAACACTGAAGCTTTCTTT.

The chain uses TRBV28 and TRBJ2-1; TRBD2 matches at 7 bases. This CDR3 spans 12 amino acids. The V segment lost 6 bases and the J segment 15 bases; nucleotides outside the gene matches: 11. Germline V gene sequence: CDR1 MDHEN, CDR2 SYDVKM. CDR3 in amino acids: CASSSSTSSLFF. The CDR3 coding sequence is TGTGCCAGCAGCTCATCGACTAGCTCTCTGTTCTTC. The whole variable domain, remainder taken from reference TRBV28 and TRBJ2-1, is DVKVTQSSRYLVKRTGEKVFLECVQDMDHENMFWYRQDPGLGLRLIYFSYDVKMKEKGDIPEGYSVSREKKERFSLILESASTNQTSMYLCASSSSTSSLFFGPGTRLTVL.

CDR3 in DNA: TGTGCCAGCTCACCAGGACCTAGCTCCTACGAGCAGTACTTC. It specifies CASSPGPSSYEQYF. V usage is TRBV18 and J usage is TRBJ2-7, with D unclear. The V end was cut by 2 bases, the J end by 0 bases, with 8 bases between. The CDR3 loop spans 14 amino acids. Germline V gene sequence: CDR1 KGHSH, CDR2 LQKENI. The full variable domain, in which reference TRBV18 and TRBJ2-7 provide the parts outside the CDR3, is NAGVMQNPRHLVRRRGQEARLRCSPMKGHSHVYWYRQLPEEGLKFMVYLQKENIIDESGMPKERFSAEFPKEGPSILRIQQVVRGDSAAYFCASSPGPSSYEQYFGPGTRLTVT.

This chain connects TRBV18 to TRBJ2-7, with TRBD2 matching over 8 bases. The trim removed 2 bases at V and 2 bases at J, leaving 5 bases unmatched. CDR1 and CDR2 (germline): KGHSH, LQKENI. The CDR3 is 15 residues long. CDR3 protein: CASSPERGYTYEQYF. CDR3 nucleotide sequence: TGTGCCAGCTCACCAGAGCGGGGGTACACCTACGAGCAGTACTTC.

The rearrangement uses TRBV29-1 and TRBJ2-1; unclear D gene. Trimming took off 3 bases at V and 4 bases at J, with 13 bases between the two ends. CDR1 is SQVTM and CDR2 is ANQGSEA in the germline V gene. This CDR3 has 14 amino acids. The CDR3 bases are TGCAGCGTTGAGGGCCCTCCTCCATACAATGAGCAGTTCTTC. Translated, it gives CSVEGPPPYNEQFF.

The rearrangement links TRBV5-1 to TRBJ2-1; a possible D gene is TRBD2 (6 bases). CDR3 length: 15 amino acids. Germline loops: CDR1 SGHRS, CDR2 YFSETQ. Trimming removed 2 bases from V and 13 bases from J, with 22 bases in between. The DNA for the CDR3 is TGCGCCAGCAGCTTTTGGAGGGAGGACCCCAGAAGACAGTTCTTC. Translating it yields CASSFWREDPRRQFF. Complete variable domain (other parts from reference TRBV5-1 and TRBJ2-1): KAGVTQTPRYLIKTRGQQVTLSCSPISGHRSVSWYQQTPGQGLQFLFEYFSETQRNKGNFPGRFSGRQFSNSRSEMNVSTLELGDSALYLCASSFWREDPRRQFFGPGTRLTVL.

V gene TRBV11-1 combines with J gene TRBJ2-1; D unresolved. The CDR3 is 17 residues long. Between the trimmed V and J ends, which lost 5 bases and 0 bases, there was a span of 17 bases. Germline-derived CDR1 and CDR2 are SGHAT and FQDESV (reference sequence). This chain's CDR3 is CASSLGRTISSYNEQFF. The CDR3 nucleotides read TGTGCCAGCAGCCTGGGAAGGACCATAAGCTCCTACAATGAGCAGTTCTTC.

The chain uses TRBV18 and TRBJ2-3, with 7 bases matching TRBD2. This CDR3 contains 15 residues. V was clipped by 6 bases and J by 5 bases; unmatched bases: 11. Germline CDR1 KGHSH, CDR2 LQKENI. The CDR3 DNA sequence: TGTGCCAGCTCCCCAGGACTAGGCCGCGTAGATACGCAGTATTTT. As protein: CASSPGLGRVDTQYF.

Notes on this clone: Other DNA sequences of this sample code for an identical CDR3. The chain recombines TRBV19 with TRBJ1-4, with 7 nucleotides matching TRBD1. The V gene's germline CDR1 is LNHDA and CDR2 SQIVND (reference sequence). The CDR3 covers 12 residues. Trimming at V came to 8 bases and at J to 7 bases, leaving 4 bases not matched to a gene. The CDR3 DNA is TGTGCCAGTTCAGCAGGGGGTGAAAAACTGTTTTTT. Amino acid sequence: CASSAGGEKLFF.

This chain joins TRBV7-2 and TRBJ2-1; D possibly corresponds to TRBD2 (5 bases). CDR3 length equals 15 residues. The ends were cut back, 1 base at V and 5 bases at J, with 12 bases in the middle. Germline CDR1 reads SGHTA; CDR2 reads FQGNSA. Here the CDR3 reads CASSLDSADHNEQFF. The CDR3 DNA is TGTGCCAGCAGCTTAGACTCAGCGGACCACAATGAGCAGTTCTTC.

The chain employs TRBV11-2 and TRBJ2-5; D call uncertain. The CDR3 covers 13 residues. The germline gives CDR1 SGHAT, CDR2 FQNNGV. V lost 2 bases, J lost 4 bases, and 8 bases lay in between. CDR3 sequence reads: CASSLQSRETQYF. The CDR3 nucleotides are TGTGCCAGCAGCTTACAGAGCAGAGAGACCCAGTACTTC.

The rearrangement joins TRBV29-1 to TRBJ2-5; TRBD1 agrees at 9 bases. After removal of 4 bases from V and 2 bases from J, the junction contained 5 bases not matched to a gene. The V gene's germline CDR1 is SQVTM and CDR2 ANQGSEA. This CDR3 spans 14 amino acids. CDR3 bases: TGCAGCGTTGCTCGAGACAGGGGGCAAGAGACCCAGTACTTC. Protein: CSVARDRGQETQYF. Using reference TRBV29-1 and TRBJ2-5 for the parts outside the CDR3, the full variable domain is SAVISQKPSRDICQRGTSLTIQCQVDSQVTMMFWYRQQPGQSLTLIATANQGSEATYESGFVIDKFPISRPNLTFSTLTVSNMSPEDSSIYLCSVARDRGQETQYFGPGTRLLVL.

This chain joins TRBV13 and TRBJ2-2; weak D call: TRBD2 (6 bases). V lost 2 bases and J 1 base, leaving 8 bases between the germline ends. There are 15 residues in the CDR3. Germline V gene lookup returns CDR1 PRHDT and CDR2 FYEKMQ (reference sequence). The CDR3 nucleotides read TGTGCCAGCAGCTTATACGGGGGGAACACCGGGGAGCTGTTTTTT. It encodes CASSLYGGNTGELFF.

The gene calls are TRBV29-1 and TRBJ1-2; 8 bases agree with TRBD1. Germline CDR1 and CDR2: SQVTM and ANQGSEA. V shed 2 bases and J 7 bases; nucleotides not matched to a gene: 9. The CDR3 consists of 14 residues. The CDR3, as DNA: TGCAGCGTTGAACCGTCAGGGGGCGGTTTTGGCTACACCTTC. Translation: CSVEPSGGGFGYTF.

The rearrangement joins TRBV19 to TRBJ1-5; D remains ambiguous. The CDR3 runs 18 residues. The germline CDR1 and CDR2 sequences are LNHDA and SQIVND (reference sequence). The ends were cut back, 0 bases at V and 2 bases at J, with 17 bases in the middle. The CDR3 DNA reads as TGTGCCAGTAGTATAGATCCCCCGGCCGGGTTGGGCAATCAGCCCCAGCATTTT. This gives the protein CASSIDPPAGLGNQPQHF. Supplemented by reference TRBV19 and TRBJ1-5, the full variable domain reads DGGITQSPKYLFRKEGQNVTLSCEQNLNHDAMYWYRQDPGQGLRLIYYSQIVNDFQKGDIAEGYSVSREKKESFPLTVTSAQKNPTAFYLCASSIDPPAGLGNQPQHFGDGTRLSIL.

The V call is TRBV6-5, the J call TRBJ2-5; D is perhaps TRBD1 (5 bases). Germline V gives CDR1 MNHEY, CDR2 SVGAGI. V lost 6 bases to trimming and J lost 5 bases, with 16 bases between them. The CDR3 loop spans 14 amino acids. The CDR3 bases are TGTGCCAGCAGCTCCGACAGCTTAGGGGAGACCCAGTACTTC. It translates to CASSSDSLGETQYF.

The chain couples TRBV27 to TRBJ1-1, with TRBD1 matching 7 bases. The CDR3 has 14 amino acids. Germline assignment: CDR1 MNHEY and CDR2 SMNVEV (reference sequence). With 6 bases clipped from V and 0 bases from J, the junction kept 4 bases outside the gene matches. CDR3 residues: CASRLQGLNTEAFF. The CDR3, as DNA: TGTGCCAGCAGACTACAGGGGTTGAACACTGAAGCTTTCTTT.

The J gene is TRBJ2-2, the V gene TRBV5-1; 8 bases fit TRBD1. The length of the CDR3 is 16 residues. In germline, CDR1 is SGHRS, CDR2 YFSETQ. Unmatched junction bases numbered 7, after V lost 0 bases and J lost 6 bases. CDR3 amino acids: CASSLGPTGQAGELFF. The CDR3 DNA sequence: TGCGCCAGCAGCTTGGGTCCCACGGGACAGGCCGGGGAGCTGTTTTTT.

The V call is TRBV29-1, the J call TRBJ2-5; D is unresolved. The CDR3 spans 13 residues. Trimming pared 6 bases from V and 1 base from J, leaving 12 bases between. Germline V gene sequence: CDR1 SQVTM, CDR2 ANQGSEA. The CDR3: CSVLLGPQETQYF. In DNA form, the CDR3 reads TGCAGCGTCCTCCTCGGGCCCCAAGAGACCCAGTACTTC. The variable domain in full, with the rest retrieved from reference TRBV29-1 and TRBJ2-5, is SAVISQKPSRDICQRGTSLTIQCQVDSQVTMMFWYRQQPGQSLTLIATANQGSEATYESGFVIDKFPISRPNLTFSTLTVSNMSPEDSSIYLCSVLLGPQETQYFGPGTRLLVL.

The V call is TRBV18, the J call TRBJ1-3; weak D call: TRBD1 (6 bases). Germline-derived CDR1 and CDR2 are KGHSH and LQKENI. V was clipped by 5 bases and J by 0 bases, with 11 bases between them. The CDR3 has 15 residues. CDR3 DNA: TGTGCCAGCTCAACTACAGGGAGCTCTGGAAACACCATATATTTT. Translated: CASSTTGSSGNTIYF.